This T cell receptor (beta chain) was obtained from a study of blood T cell repertoires in COVID-19. Turning to the study itself: Sample material is recorded as cDNA or gDNA derived from T cells, B-cell-depleted T cells, or PBMCs.

Looked up from germline, CDR1 is LGHDT and CDR2 is YNNKEL (reference sequence). The CDR3 totals 13 residues. V shed 5 bases and J shed 6 bases, with 13 bases lying between them. Method: immunoSEQ multiplex PCR; TCRdb's copy keeps in-frame clones and lacks some. The data show around 100,000 clones, approximately 81% seen once. This TCR derives from a human donor in a cohort sampled during active COVID-19. The chain recombines TRBV3-1 (or the pseudogene TRBV3-2) with TRBJ1-1; D unresolved. The sequenced sample consisted of peripheral blood. The CDR3, as DNA: TGTGCCAGCAGCGATATTACCGGGTCTGAAGCTTTCTTT. Residues: CASSDITGSEAFF.